A selection of T cell receptor beta chains follows, all from one sample in a study of Graves' ophthalmopathy and Graves' hyperthyroidism. TCRdb re-derived calls from the multiplex PCR reads in MiXCR, one entry per CDR3 protein. The sample has about 620,000 distinct CDR3 sequences, approximately 22% seen once. The material sequenced was peripheral blood. Receptors originate from a woman in her late teens or twenties with stable Graves' hyperthyroidism. Some clones in this sample may be carry-over from other donors' samples. Each CDR3 is given with its conserved first and last residue. The order of the fields is clone size, D gene, J gene, V gene, CDR3 DNA, CDR3 protein. D genes are given only for firm matches. The size entry is marked missing in some rows and otherwise reads once, few, many or a size class.

few TRBD1 TRBJ1-2 TRBV12-3/TRBV12-4 TGTGCCAGCAGCCGGGGACAGGCCTATGGCTACACCTTC CASSRGQAYGYTF
many TRBD1 TRBJ1-1 TRBV7-9 TGTGCCAGCAGCATAGGACAGGGTGGAGCTTTCTTT CASSIGQGGAFF
many TRBD1 TRBJ1-1 TRBV20-1 TGCAGTGCTATACTGACAGGGCTCACTGAAGCTTTCTTT CSAILTGLTEAFF
NA TRBD1 TRBJ2-7 TRBV12-3/TRBV12-4 TGTGCCAGCAGTGCCGGGACAGAACCCTACGAGCAGTACTTC CASSAGTEPYEQYF
many TRBD1 TRBJ2-7 TRBV7-3 TGTGCCAGCAGCTTAAACCCCACAGGGGGCCACTCCTACGAGCAGTACTTC CASSLNPTGGHSYEQYF
NA TRBD1 TRBJ2-7 TRBV6-1 TGTGCCAGCAGTGTTGGGACAGGAACTTCGGGGGAGCAGTACTTC CASSVGTGTSGEQYF
NA NA TRBJ1-6 TRBV27 TGTGCCAGCAGTTTATGGGGCGGGGATTCACCCCTCCACTTT CASSLWGGDSPLHF
NA NA TRBJ2-7 TRBV19 TGTGCCAGTAGGCCAGGGACAAGCGCATCCTACGAGCAGTACTTC CASRPGTSASYEQYF
many TRBD1 TRBJ2-5 TRBV6-1 TGTGCCAGCAGTCCACCGCCGGGGACAGCAGAAGAGACCCAGTACTTC CASSPPPGTAEETQYF
NA TRBD2 TRBJ2-7 TRBV28 TGTGCCAGCAGCTCACTGACTAGCTGGTCCTACGAGCAGTACTTC CASSSLTSWSYEQYF
NA NA TRBJ2-2 TRBV9 TGTGCCAGCAGCGTAGCTTCGGCGAACACCGGGGAGCTGTTTTTT CASSVASANTGELFF
few NA TRBJ2-2 TRBV6-5 TGTGCCAGCAGTTACTCCCCGGGGACGGCAAACACCGGGGAGCTGTTTTTT CASSYSPGTANTGELFF
many NA TRBJ1-1 TRBV5-1 TGCGCCAGCAGCTTGGAAGATCATAATACTGAAGCTTTCTTT CASSLEDHNTEAFF
many NA TRBJ1-1 TRBV2 TGTGCCAGCAGTCAACAGGGTGTGGGCACTGAAGCTTTCTTT CASSQQGVGTEAFF
many TRBD1 TRBJ1-5 TRBV2 TGTGCCAGCAGGGACAGGGGGGAACAGCCCCAACATTTT CASRDRGEQPQHF
NA TRBD1 TRBJ1-2 TRBV5-1 TGCGCCAGCAGCTATGGACAGGGACCAACTAACTATGGCTACGCCTTC CASSYGQGPTNYGYAF
few NA TRBJ2-5 TRBV5-1 TGCGCCAGCAGCCCCATGAGACCCGGGGTGGAGACCCAGTACTTC CASSPMRPGVETQYF
few TRBD1 TRBJ2-1 TRBV5-1 TGCGCCAGCAGCGCGACAGGGGATCGTGAGCAGTTCTTC CASSATGDREQFF
NA NA TRBJ1-1 TRBV11-2 TGTGCCATCAGCTTATGGTTTGGCGGTAACACTGAAGCTTTCTTT CAISLWFGGNTEAFF
NA NA TRBJ2-7 TRBV12-3/TRBV12-4 TGTGCCAGCAGTTTAAGGTTCGGTCCAAGGGATGAGCAGTACTTC CASSLRFGPRDEQYF
NA NA TRBJ1-2 TRBV28 TGTGCCAGCCACACCTTAGGCCATGGGGACCGTGACTACACCTTC CASHTLGHGDRDYTF
many NA TRBJ2-2 TRBV6-1 TGTGCCAGCAGTCGCCGGGTCTACGTTAACACCGGGGAGCTGTTTTTT CASSRRVYVNTGELFF
many NA TRBJ1-2 TRBV12-3/TRBV12-4 TGTGCCAGCAGTCCTACCCACAGGTCCCCGCTATATGGCTACACCTTC CASSPTHRSPLYGYTF
many NA TRBJ2-5 TRBV6-5 TGTGCCAGCAGTTTCAACGAAGTACAAGAGACCCAGTACTTC CASSFNEVQETQYF
many NA TRBJ1-2 TRBV6-1 TGTGCCAGCAGTGACCACGGAAGGGGGAATGGCTACACCTTC CASSDHGRGNGYTF
many NA TRBJ1-6 TRBV2 TGTGCCACCCAGAGCAGGGTAGTCAATTCACCCCTCCACTTT CATQSRVVNSPLHF
many TRBD2 TRBJ2-2 TRBV27 TGTGCCAGCAGTTTTATACTAGCGGGAACCGGGGAGCTGTTTTTT CASSFILAGTGELFF
many NA TRBJ1-5 TRBV15 TGTGCCACCAGCAGAGACAGGGGTCTGAAGGACCGCAATCAGCCCCAGCATTTT CATSRDRGLKDRNQPQHF
many TRBD1 TRBJ2-7 TRBV6-2/TRBV6-3 TGTGCCAGCAGTTACTCACGGCCGTGGGGACAGGACCTCATTGGGGGGCAGTACTTC CASSYSRPWGQDLIGGQYF
many NA TRBJ2-5 TRBV28 TGTGCCGGTGGACCCGGGAGCGGCGAGACCCAGTACTTC CAGGPGSGETQYF
many TRBD1 TRBJ1-5 TRBV6-5 TGTGCCAGCATCGGAGGACAGGGAGGCCAGCCCCAGCATTTT CASIGGQGGQPQHF
many NA TRBJ2-7 TRBV10-3 TGTGCCATCACCGACAGGAGCTCCTACGAGCAGTACTTC CAITDRSSYEQYF
many NA TRBJ2-6 TRBV7-9 TGTGCCAGCAGTGTCGGAGCTGGGGCCAACGTCCTGACTTTC CASSVGAGANVLTF
many NA TRBJ1-2 TRBV12-3/TRBV12-4 TGTGCCAGCAGCTCTGCAGGGGATAATAACTATGGCTACACCTTC CASSSAGDNNYGYTF
many NA TRBJ1-6 TRBV7-9 TGTGCCAGCAGCTTAAGCGGGGTCCATTCACCCCTCCACTTT CASSLSGVHSPLHF
NA TRBD2 TRBJ2-5 TRBV6-2/TRBV6-3 TGTGCCAGCAGTTACAGGAGCGGGAGGTCCCCCTTCCAGTACTTC CASSYRSGRSPFQYF
many NA TRBJ1-2 TRBV12-3/TRBV12-4 TGTGCCAGCAGTTTAATGCGGACTGGTTATGGCTACACCTTC CASSLMRTGYGYTF
few NA TRBJ2-2 TRBV30 TGTGCCTGGAGTGTATTGGGGACCGGGGAGCTGTTTTTT CAWSVLGTGELFF
NA TRBD2 TRBJ2-7 TRBV11-1 TGTGCCAGCAGCCCACGGACTAGCGGGAGGCCCTCCTACGAGCAGTACTTC CASSPRTSGRPSYEQYF
many NA TRBJ2-5 TRBV20-1 TGCAGTGCGGGGGGTTGGTCTGGTCAAGAGACCCAGTACTTC CSAGGWSGQETQYF
many TRBD2 TRBJ2-2 TRBV7-6 TGTGCCAGCAGCTTAGTGGTCGGGGGGAGGACCGGGGAGCTGTTTTTT CASSLVVGGRTGELFF
many NA TRBJ2-3 TRBV27 TGTGCCAGCAGGATACAGGGAACTTACACAGATACGCAGTATTTT CASRIQGTYTDTQYF
many NA TRBJ2-5 TRBV6-5 TGTGCCAGCAGTTACTTTGACAGACAAGAGACCCAGTACTTC CASSYFDRQETQYF
many NA TRBJ1-1 TRBV30 TGTGCCTGGACGCGCGGACTGAACACTGAAGCTTTCTTT CAWTRGLNTEAFF
many TRBD1 TRBJ1-1 TRBV2 TGTGCCAGCAGTCCCTCCACAGGGGTTAAAGCTTTCTTT CASSPSTGVKAFF
many NA TRBJ1-1 TRBV6-1 TGTGCCAGCATCCAAGGGGGGACTGAAGCTTTCTTT CASIQGGTEAFF
NA TRBD1 TRBJ1-5 TRBV20-1 TGCAGTGCTCAATTCCGGGACAGGGGGCATCAGCCCCAGCATTTT CSAQFRDRGHQPQHF
many NA TRBJ2-5 TRBV7-8 TGTGCCAGCAGCCCCCTTCTTGGTGGAGAGACCCAGTACTTC CASSPLLGGETQYF
NA NA TRBJ2-5 TRBV7-2 TGTGCCAGCAGCTTAGATATCCAGGTCCAGTCGAGGTTC CASSLDIQVQSRF
few TRBD1 TRBJ2-7 TRBV2 TGTGCCAGGGGGCAGGGGGCTTCGGACGAGCAGTACTTC CARGQGASDEQYF
many TRBD1 TRBJ1-2 TRBV7-3 TGTGCCAGCAGCAACTCGGGGACAGGGGTCGGTGGCTACACCTTC CASSNSGTGVGGYTF
once NA TRBJ1-5 TRBV3-1 TGTGCCAGCGCAGGGGACCGCAATCAGCCCCAGCATTTT CASAGDRNQPQHF
many NA TRBJ1-3 TRBV29-1 TGCAGCGTTGAAACAGGTCCCTCTGGAAACACCATATATTTT CSVETGPSGNTIYF
many NA TRBJ2-7 TRBV7-2 TGTGCCAGCAGCTTAGCCAACTTAGGCGGGGAGTACTTC CASSLANLGGEYF